This T cell receptor beta chain comes out of a study of neurological immune-mediated disorders. General observations from the study: HTLV-1-associated myelopathy led in TCR clonal expansion, while multiple sclerosis ranked lowest, below healthy controls.

The sorted libraries drew on over 900,000 T cells that were CD4+ or CD8+. This CDR3 has 15 amino acids. 5'RACE with 10-nucleotide random UMIs produced the cDNA. From the 5' RACE reads, TCRdb called clonotypes with MiXCR, one entry per CDR3 protein. Here the sample spans tens of thousands of distinct CDR3 sequences, around 15% being singletons. In regard to this clonotype: The antigen remains undetermined. Relative to the germline gene, one junction end is altered; a read error may explain this.

This TCR was recovered from an older woman with HTLV-1-associated myelopathy (HAM/TSP). The chain is built from TRBV23-1 and TRBJ2-7; 8 bases line up with TRBD1. TRBV23-1 is sorted into the ORF group, with uncertain function. The sample was CD4+ T cells from blood. CDR3 sequence (DNA): TGCGCCAGCAGTCAAGCGGAGGACAGGGTATGCGAGAAGTACTTC. The encoded protein is CASSQAEDRVCEKYF.